Detailed here is one T cell receptor (beta chain). Its antigen is not identified. This sample is part of a study of cytomegalovirus exposure and HLA in healthy donors. TCRdb's table, derived via immunoSEQ multiplex PCR, lists solely in-frame clones and lacks some. The sample consists of over 200,000 clones, over 70% of them appearing once. A 120-subject validation cohort, separate from the roughly 700-subject first cohort, supplied the donors. Study observations and caveats: The authors confirmed in vitro that a few CMV-associated chains were specific for CMV antigens.

The CDR3 contains 17 residues. The germline CDR1 and CDR2 sequences are MNHNS and SASEGT. The V end was cut by 2 bases, the J end by 5 bases, with 21 bases between. Input material: PBMCs. The receptor's source is a woman in her twenties or thirties in good health and CMV-seropositive. The chain links TRBV6-1 to TRBJ1-2; maybe TRBD1 (5 bases). The CDR3 protein is CASSESPGGYGLYGYTF. The CDR3 nucleotides are TGTGCCAGCAGTGAATCCCCCGGGGGGTATGGGTTGTATGGCTACACCTTC.